The present entry profiles one T cell receptor (beta chain) with its context. The antigen remains unidentified. The source of the sample is a study of T cell responses to AZD1222 COVID-19 vaccine. General study points: Spike regions recognized by vaccine-associated CD4 TCRs spanned the protein, led by 160-218 and 743-854. Of spike-specific TCRs, nearly half reportedly target regions left unmutated in variants. Once two AZD1222 doses were given, Spike-specific TCR breadth and depth went up.

The CDR3 runs 14 residues. The germline V gene encodes CDR1 SEHNR and CDR2 FQNEAQ (reference sequence). The V end lost 1 base, the J end lost 9 bases, and 13 bases lay between the germline ends. Some clones are missing from TCRdb's copy, which holds only in-frame ones; the method was immunoSEQ multiplex PCR. The data contain some 90,000 clones, more than 75% of them seen just once; the ten biggest clones take up less than 5.5%. The sequences come from peripheral blood, collected on day 0 of MenACWY control vaccination. The chain joins TRBV7-9 to TRBJ2-1, with a tentative D call TRBD1 (5 bases). The receptor was derived from an adult in good health. CDR3 in amino acids: CASSLVTEIGEQFF. DNA of the CDR3: TGTGCCAGCAGCTTAGTGACAGAGATCGGTGAGCAGTTCTTC.